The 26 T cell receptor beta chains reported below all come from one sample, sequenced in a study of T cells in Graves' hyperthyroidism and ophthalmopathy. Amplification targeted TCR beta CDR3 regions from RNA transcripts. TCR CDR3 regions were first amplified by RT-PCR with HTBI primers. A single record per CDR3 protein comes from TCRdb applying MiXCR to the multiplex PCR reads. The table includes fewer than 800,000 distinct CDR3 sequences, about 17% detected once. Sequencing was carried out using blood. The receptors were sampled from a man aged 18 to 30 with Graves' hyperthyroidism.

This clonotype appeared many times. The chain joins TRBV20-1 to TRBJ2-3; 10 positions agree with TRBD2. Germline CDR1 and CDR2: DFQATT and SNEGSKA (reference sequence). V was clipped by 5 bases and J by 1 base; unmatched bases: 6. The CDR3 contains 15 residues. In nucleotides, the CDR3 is TGCAGTGCTGTAGATACTAGCGGGGGCACAGATACGCAGTATTTT. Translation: CSAVDTSGGTDTQYF.

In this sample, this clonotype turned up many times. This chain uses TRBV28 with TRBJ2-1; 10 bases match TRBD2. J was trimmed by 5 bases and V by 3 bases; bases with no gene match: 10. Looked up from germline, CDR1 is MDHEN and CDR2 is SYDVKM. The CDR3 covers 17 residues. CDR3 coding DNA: TGTGCCAGCAGTTTCCTCGCGAGCGGGAGGGCCCACAATGAGCAGTTCTTC. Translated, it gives CASSFLASGRAHNEQFF.

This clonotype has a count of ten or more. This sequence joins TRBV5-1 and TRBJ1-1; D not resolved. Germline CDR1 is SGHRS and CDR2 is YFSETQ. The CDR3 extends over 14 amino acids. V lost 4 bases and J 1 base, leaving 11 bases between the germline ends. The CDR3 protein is CASSLLMRNTEAFF. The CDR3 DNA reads TGCGCCAGCAGCCTGCTTATGCGGAACACTGAAGCTTTCTTT.

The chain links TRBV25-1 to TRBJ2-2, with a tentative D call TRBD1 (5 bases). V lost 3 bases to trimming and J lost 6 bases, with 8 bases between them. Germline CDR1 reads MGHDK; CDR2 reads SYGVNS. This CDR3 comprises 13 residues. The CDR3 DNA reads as TGTGCCAGCAGTGACAGGGCCCCCGGGGAGCTGTTTTTT. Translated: CASSDRAPGELFF.

The CDR3 loop reads CSVSTQGGQETQYF. CDR3 DNA: TGCAGCGTATCAACCCAGGGGGGCCAAGAGACCCAGTACTTC. V and J are TRBV29-1 and TRBJ2-5; a weak D match, TRBD1 (7 bases). With 6 bases removed from V and 1 base from J, the gap between germline ends came to 15 bases. The CDR3 has 14 residues. Germline V gene data show CDR1 as SQVTM and CDR2 as ANQGSEA.

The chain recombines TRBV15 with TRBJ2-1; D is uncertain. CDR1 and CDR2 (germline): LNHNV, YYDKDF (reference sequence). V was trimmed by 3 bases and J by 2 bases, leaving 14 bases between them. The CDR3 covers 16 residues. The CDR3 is CATSSTLRAPYNEQFF. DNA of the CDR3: TGTGCCACCAGCAGCACCCTCCGGGCCCCCTACAATGAGCAGTTCTTC.

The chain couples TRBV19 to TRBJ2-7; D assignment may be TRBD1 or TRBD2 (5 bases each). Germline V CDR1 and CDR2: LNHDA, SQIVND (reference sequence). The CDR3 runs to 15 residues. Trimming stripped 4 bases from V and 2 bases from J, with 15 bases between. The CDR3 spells CASSTAARAAYEQYF. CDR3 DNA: TGTGCCAGTAGTACAGCGGCCAGGGCGGCCTACGAGCAGTACTTC.

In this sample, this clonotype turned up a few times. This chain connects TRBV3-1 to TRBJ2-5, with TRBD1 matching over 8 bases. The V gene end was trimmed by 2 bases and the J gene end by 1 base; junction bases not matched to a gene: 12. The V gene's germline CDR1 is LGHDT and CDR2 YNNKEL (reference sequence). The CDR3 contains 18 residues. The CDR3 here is CASSQRGADRESQETQYF. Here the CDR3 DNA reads TGTGCCAGCAGCCAAAGGGGGGCGGACAGGGAGTCCCAAGAGACCCAGTACTTC.

CDR3 region: CASTHTTGAATGELFF. CDR3 bases: TGTGCCAGCACTCATACGACCGGGGCAGCCACCGGGGAGCTGTTTTTT. This chain joins TRBV28 and TRBJ2-2, with D perhaps TRBD1 or TRBD2 (5 bases each). With 7 bases removed from V and 4 bases from J, the gap between germline ends came to 19 bases. The CDR3 totals 16 residues. Germline CDR1 reads MDHEN; CDR2 reads SYDVKM.

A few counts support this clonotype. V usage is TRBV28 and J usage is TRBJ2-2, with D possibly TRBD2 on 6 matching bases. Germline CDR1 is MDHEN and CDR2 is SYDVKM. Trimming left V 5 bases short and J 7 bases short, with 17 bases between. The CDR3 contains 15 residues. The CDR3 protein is CASSTRDSGIGELFF. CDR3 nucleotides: TGTGCCAGCAGTACTCGGGACTCTGGTATCGGGGAGCTGTTTTTT.

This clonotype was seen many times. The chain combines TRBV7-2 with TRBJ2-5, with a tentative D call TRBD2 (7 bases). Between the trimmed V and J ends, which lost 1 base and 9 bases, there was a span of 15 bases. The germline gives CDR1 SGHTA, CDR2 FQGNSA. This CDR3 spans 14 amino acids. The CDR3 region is CASSLVGIGGAQYF. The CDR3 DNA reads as TGTGCCAGCAGCTTAGTGGGGATAGGGGGGGCCCAGTACTTC. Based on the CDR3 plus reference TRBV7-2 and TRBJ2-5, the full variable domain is GAGVSQSPSNKVTEKGKDVELRCDPISGHTALYWYRQSLGQGLEFLIYFQGNSAPDKSGLPSDRFSAERTGGSVSTLTIQRTQQEDSAVYLCASSLVGIGGAQYFGPGTRLLVL.

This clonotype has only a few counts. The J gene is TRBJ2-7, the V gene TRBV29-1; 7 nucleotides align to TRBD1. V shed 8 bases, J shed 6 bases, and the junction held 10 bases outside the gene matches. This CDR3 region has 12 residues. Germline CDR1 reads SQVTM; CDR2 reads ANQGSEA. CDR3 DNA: TGCAGCTCGGTGACAGGGAAGGGCGAGCAGTACTTC. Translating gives CSSVTGKGEQYF.

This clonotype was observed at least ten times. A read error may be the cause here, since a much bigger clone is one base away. CDR3: CASCFNTGELFF. The CDR3, as DNA: TGTGCCAGCTGTTTTAACACCGGGGAGCTGTTTTTT. The chain joins TRBV6-1 to TRBJ2-2, with D hard to call. Germline V gene lookup returns CDR1 MNHNS and CDR2 SASEGT. The V end lost 8 bases, the J end lost 2 bases, and 6 bases lay between the germline ends. CDR3 length: 12 residues.

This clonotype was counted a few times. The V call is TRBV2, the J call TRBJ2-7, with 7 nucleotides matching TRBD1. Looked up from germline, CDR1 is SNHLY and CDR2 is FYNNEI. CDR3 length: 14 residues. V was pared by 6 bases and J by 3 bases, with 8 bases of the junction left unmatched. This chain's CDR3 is CASSDPGQIYEQYF. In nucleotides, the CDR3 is TGTGCCAGCAGCGATCCGGGACAGATCTACGAGCAGTACTTC.

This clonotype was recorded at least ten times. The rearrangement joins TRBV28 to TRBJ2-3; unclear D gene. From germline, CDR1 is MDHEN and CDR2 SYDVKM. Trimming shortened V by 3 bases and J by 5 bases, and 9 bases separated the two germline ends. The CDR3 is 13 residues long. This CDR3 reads CASSFLGRDTQYF. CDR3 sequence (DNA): TGTGCCAGCAGTTTCCTGGGAAGAGATACGCAGTATTTT.

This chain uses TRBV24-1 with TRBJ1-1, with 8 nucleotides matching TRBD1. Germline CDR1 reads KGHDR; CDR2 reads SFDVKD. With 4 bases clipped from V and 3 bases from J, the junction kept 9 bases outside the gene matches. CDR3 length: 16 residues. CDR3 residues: CATSDSGTGGDTEAFF. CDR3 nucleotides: TGTGCCACCAGTGACTCTGGGACAGGCGGCGACACTGAAGCTTTCTTT.

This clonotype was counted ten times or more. This CDR3 reads CASSAHWTSGSLGQFF. CDR3 bases: TGTGCCAGCAGTGCCCACTGGACTAGCGGGAGCCTCGGGCAGTTCTTC. This chain connects TRBV6-1 to TRBJ2-1; 13 bases align to TRBD2. The CDR3 is made up of 16 amino acids. Germline CDR1 and CDR2: MNHNS and SASEGT. The V segment lost 4 bases and the J segment 12 bases; nucleotides outside the gene matches: 12.

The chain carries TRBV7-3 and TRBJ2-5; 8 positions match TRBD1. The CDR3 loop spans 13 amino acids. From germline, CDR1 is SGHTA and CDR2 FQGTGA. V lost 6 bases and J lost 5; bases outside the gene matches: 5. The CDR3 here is CASSYRGDETQYF. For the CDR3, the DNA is TGTGCCAGCAGTTACAGGGGGGACGAGACCCAGTACTTC.

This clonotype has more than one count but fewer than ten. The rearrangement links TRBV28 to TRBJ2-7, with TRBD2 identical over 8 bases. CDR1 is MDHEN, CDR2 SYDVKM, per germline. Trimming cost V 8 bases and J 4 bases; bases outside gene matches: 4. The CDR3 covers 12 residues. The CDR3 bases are TGTGCCAGCGCGGGGGGTCGGTACGAGCAGTACTTC. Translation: CASAGGRYEQYF.

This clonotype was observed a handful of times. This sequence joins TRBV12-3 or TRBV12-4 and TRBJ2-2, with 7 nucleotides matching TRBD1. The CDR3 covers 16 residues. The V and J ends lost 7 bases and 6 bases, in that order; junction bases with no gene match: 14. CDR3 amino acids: CASIELGDRGAGELFF. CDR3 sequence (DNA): TGTGCCAGCATCGAACTTGGGGACAGAGGCGCCGGGGAGCTGTTTTTT.

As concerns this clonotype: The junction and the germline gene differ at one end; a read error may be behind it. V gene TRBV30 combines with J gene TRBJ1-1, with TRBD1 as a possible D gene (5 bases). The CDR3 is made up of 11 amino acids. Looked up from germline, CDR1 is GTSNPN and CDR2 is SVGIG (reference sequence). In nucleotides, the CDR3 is TGTGCCTGGAGTTACGGGGCTGAGGCTTTCTTT. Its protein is CAWSYGAEAFF.

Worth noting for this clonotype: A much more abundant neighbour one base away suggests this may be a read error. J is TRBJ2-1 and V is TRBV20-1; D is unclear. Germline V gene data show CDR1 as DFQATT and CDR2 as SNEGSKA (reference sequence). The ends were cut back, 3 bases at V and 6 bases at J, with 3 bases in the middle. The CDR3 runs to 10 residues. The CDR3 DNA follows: TGCAGTGCTAGCCGCAATGAGCAGTTCTTC. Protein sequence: CSASRNEQFF.

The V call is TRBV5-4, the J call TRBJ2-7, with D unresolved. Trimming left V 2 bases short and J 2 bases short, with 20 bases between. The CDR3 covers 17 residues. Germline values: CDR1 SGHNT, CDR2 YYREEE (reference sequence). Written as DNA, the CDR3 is TGTGCCAGCAGCTTATATCCTAGACAAGACCCACCCTACGAGCAGTACTTC. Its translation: CASSLYPRQDPPYEQYF.

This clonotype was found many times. The CDR3: CAWSLGLAQGDTQYF. The CDR3 coding sequence is TGTGCCTGGAGTCTCGGACTAGCCCAGGGGGATACGCAGTATTTT. The chain links TRBV30 to TRBJ2-3; 8 bases are shared with TRBD2. V was pared by 2 bases and J by 6 bases, with 10 bases of the junction left unmatched. The CDR3 loop spans 15 amino acids. CDR1 and CDR2 from the germline V gene are GTSNPN and SVGIG (reference sequence). The full variable domain, completed using reference TRBV30 and TRBJ2-3, is SQTIHQWPATLVQPVGSPLSLECTVEGTSNPNLYWYRQAAGRGLQLLFYSVGIGQISSEVPQNLSASRPQDRQFILSSKKLLLSDSGFYLCAWSLGLAQGDTQYFGPGTRLTVL.

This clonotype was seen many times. CDR3 sequence (DNA): TGTGCCAGCAGGAGTTCGGGAGCCTACGAGCAGTACTTC. It specifies CASRSSGAYEQYF. V and J are TRBV2 and TRBJ2-7; D is possibly TRBD2 (6 bases). The CDR3 is 13 residues long. Germline V lookup: CDR1 SNHLY, CDR2 FYNNEI. The V gene lost 6 bases and the J gene lost 2 bases, with 11 bases spanning the gap.

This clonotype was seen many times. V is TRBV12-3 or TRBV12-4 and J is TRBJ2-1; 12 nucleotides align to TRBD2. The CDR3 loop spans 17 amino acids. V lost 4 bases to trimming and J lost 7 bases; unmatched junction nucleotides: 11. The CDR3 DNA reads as TGTGCCAGCAGTTCTCCCCACCTAGCGGGAGGGGAGAATGAGCAGTTCTTC. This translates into CASSSPHLAGGENEQFF.